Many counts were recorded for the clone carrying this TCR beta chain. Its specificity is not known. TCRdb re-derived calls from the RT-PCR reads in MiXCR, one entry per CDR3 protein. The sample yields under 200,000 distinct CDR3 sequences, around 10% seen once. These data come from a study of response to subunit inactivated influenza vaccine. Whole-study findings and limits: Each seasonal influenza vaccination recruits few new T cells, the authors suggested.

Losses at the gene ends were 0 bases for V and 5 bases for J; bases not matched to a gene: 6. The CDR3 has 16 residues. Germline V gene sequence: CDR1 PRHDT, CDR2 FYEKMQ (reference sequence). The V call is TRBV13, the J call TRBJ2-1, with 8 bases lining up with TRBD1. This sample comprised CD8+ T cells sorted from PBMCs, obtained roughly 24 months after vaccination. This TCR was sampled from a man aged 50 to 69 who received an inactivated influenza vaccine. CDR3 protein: CASSLGLQGANNEQFF. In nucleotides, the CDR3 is TGTGCCAGCAGCTTAGGCCTCCAGGGGGCTAACAATGAGCAGTTCTTC.